This is a list of T cell receptor beta chains from one sample in a study of blood T cells in healthy people across ages. TCRdb analysed the 5' RACE reads with MiXCR anew, one entry per CDR3 protein. The data show 920,000 or so distinct CDR3 sequences, over 35% seen once. The specimen was blood. Source of these receptors: a woman aged 55-70 years in good health. Both conserved end residues are part of each CDR3. D genes are given only for firm matches. Size is omitted from some rows. Given values are once, few, many or a class for expanded clones.

d_gene	j_gene	abundance	v_gene	CDR3aa	CDR3nt
NA	TRBJ2-7	NA	TRBV27	CASSLGDWHEQYF	TGTGCCAGCAGTCTAGGGGACTGGCACGAGCAGTACTTC
NA	TRBJ1-5	NA	TRBV20-1	CSAQLLGESGTQIMQPQHF	TGCAGTGCCCAACTTCTTGGGGAATCCGGGACACAAATTATGCAGCCCCAGCATTTT
NA	TRBJ2-1	few	TRBV5-1	CASSDLSGRPGLEQFF	TGCGCCAGCAGCGATTTGAGTGGTCGACCGGGACTCGAGCAGTTCTTC
TRBD1	TRBJ2-2	once	TRBV6-5	CASSYRDRGRVMSGELFF	TGTGCCAGCAGTTATCGGGACAGGGGGCGCGTAATGTCAGGGGAGCTGTTTTTT
NA	TRBJ2-3	NA	TRBV27	CASSLVRGGILTDTQYF	TGTGCCAGCAGTTTAGTCCGGGGTGGGATCCTCACAGATACGCAGTATTTT
TRBD2	TRBJ2-2	NA	TRBV4-1	CASSQLAGGDAGELFF	TGCGCCAGCAGCCAGCTAGCGGGAGGGGACGCCGGGGAGCTGTTTTTT
TRBD2	TRBJ2-3	NA	TRBV14	CASSHLAGYGDTQYF	TGTGCCAGCAGCCACCTAGCGGGGTACGGAGATACGCAGTATTTT
NA	TRBJ2-1	NA	TRBV5-1	CASTQLGELYNEQFF	TGCGCCAGCACCCAACTAGGGGAGCTTTACAATGAGCAGTTCTTC
NA	TRBJ2-2	NA	TRBV6-1	CASTASALRGTGELFF	TGTGCCAGCACCGCTAGCGCCCTACGGGGGACCGGGGAGCTGTTTTTT
NA	TRBJ2-5	few	TRBV7-9	CASSPATPSPETQYF	TGTGCCAGCAGTCCTGCCACCCCGAGTCCAGAGACCCAGTACTTC
NA	TRBJ2-1	NA	TRBV7-9	CASSTRAKQGGNHYNEQFF	TGTGCCAGCAGCACCCGGGCCAAACAGGGGGGGAACCATTACAATGAGCAGTTCTTC
NA	TRBJ1-2	NA	TRBV4-1	CASSQVASFQGSLSGYTF	TGCGCCAGCAGCCAAGTGGCTTCTTTTCAGGGCTCACTAAGTGGCTACACCTTC
TRBD1	TRBJ2-1	NA	TRBV6-6	CAHSRGQGYNEQFF	TGTGCCCACAGCAGGGGACAGGGGTACAATGAGCAGTTCTTC
NA	TRBJ2-3	NA	TRBV11-3	CASSLGAGTTSTDTQYF	TGTGCCAGCAGCTTAGGTGCTGGAACGACTAGCACAGATACGCAGTATTTT